Reported below is one T cell receptor beta chain. This entry is derived from a study of T-cell memory formation after mild COVID-19. The CDR3 length is 16 residues. V lost 4 bases to trimming and J lost 0 bases, with 12 bases between them. CDR1 MGHDK and CDR2 SYGVNS come from the germline V gene. TCRdb reprocessed the 5' RACE reads via MiXCR and lists one record per CDR3 protein. The table records about 560,000 distinct CDR3 sequences, about a fifth of them present only once. The TCR was taken from an adult woman who had mild COVID-19 (a few samples of this study predate the infection). Cell type and time point are not known. The V gene is TRBV25-1, the J gene TRBJ1-4, with D hard to call. Sample: PBMCs or a T cell subset sorted from them (not recorded which). The CDR3 is CASSAGFLATNEKLFF. CDR3 DNA sequence: TGTGCCAGCAGTGCAGGATTTCTCGCAACTAATGAAAAACTGTTTTTT.